This TCR beta chain emerged from a study of OX40 agonist ivuxolimab in advanced cancers. Sequencing was performed with immunoSEQ multiplex PCR; in TCRdb, only in-frame clones are kept and a portion is missing. The sample lists 20,000 to 25,000 clones, approximately 86% seen once, with about 15% in the top ten. V lost 0 bases and J 2 bases, leaving 13 bases between the germline ends. The CDR3 is made up of 16 amino acids. Germline CDR1 is LGHNA and CDR2 is YNFKEQ. The sequencing here drew on CD4+ or CD8+ T cells sorted from blood, taken in a trial of the OX40 agonist ivuxolimab. This TCR was recovered from an adult with an advanced solid tumor such as melanoma, head and neck, liver or kidney cancer. This rearrangement joins TRBV4-2 to TRBJ1-2; perhaps TRBD1 as D (6 bases). The CDR3 DNA follows: TGTGCCAGCAGCCAAGATTCCAGGGGCCTCAACTATGGCTACACCTTC. Its translation is CASSQDSRGLNYGYTF.